This T cell receptor beta chain is from a study of neurological immune-mediated disorders. General study points: The multiple sclerosis repertoire cluster was associated with no clinical or MRI feature.

TCRdb analysed the 5' RACE reads with MiXCR anew, one entry per CDR3 protein. The table has roughly 120,000 distinct CDR3 sequences, roughly 3.4% seen once. This clonotype was recorded many times. Antigen specificity is unknown. Germline V gene lookup returns CDR1 LGHDT and CDR2 YNNKEL (reference sequence). The V end lost 6 bases, the J end lost 4 bases, and 15 bases lay between the germline ends. CDR3 size: 14 residues. The sequenced sample consisted of PBMCs. The clonotype comes from a woman younger than 45 with multiple sclerosis. The chain is built from TRBV3-1 and TRBJ1-2, with D maybe TRBD1 (5 bases). The CDR3 DNA reads as TGTGCCAGCAGAGGGGAGAGATCCGTCTATGGCTACACCTTC. Its protein is CASRGERSVYGYTF.